This T cell receptor beta chain was recovered during a study of T cell repertoires in cytomegalovirus infection. Study-level information: Newly reported HLA-C-restricted and thoroughly characterized HLA-B-restricted CMV epitopes were employed. Matching HLA type, along with CMV infection, was indicated by public TCR beta signatures.

From the reads, TCRdb called clonotypes with MiXCR, one entry per CDR3 protein. Of 450,000 to 650,000 distinct CDR3 sequences listed, around 40% were seen once; the top ten hold around 46%. This clonotype was recorded many times. Its antigen is still unknown. Findings and caveats of the study: Summed public TCR beta family frequency identified CMV carriers bearing the relevant HLA. The ex vivo response was dominated by HLA-C-restricted CMV-specific TCR beta clonotypes.

The TCR was taken from a human donor in good health (CMV status not recorded). Some clones in this sample may be carry-over from other donors' samples. The input for sequencing was cultured PBMCs, taken from culture after CMV antigen stimulation.

CDR3 DNA: TGTGCCAGCAGCCCCCGCAGAGGGGAATTACGCTCTGGAAACACCATATATTTT. The encoded protein is CASSPRRGELRSGNTIYF. V is TRBV7-6 and J is TRBJ1-3, with D tentatively TRBD1 (5 bases). The ends were cut back, 5 bases at V and 0 bases at J, with 20 bases in the middle. This CDR3 spans 18 amino acids. Germline V gene data show CDR1 as SGHVS and CDR2 as FNYEAQ.